This T cell receptor (beta chain) was profiled in a study of blood T cells in healthy people across ages. Study observations and caveats: There was no known CMV status for donors, so expanded clonotype changes were possibly confounded.

Peripheral blood, about 10 milliliters per donor, was collected. Total RNA, at least 5 micrograms per sample, was extracted from PBMCs. The CDR3 spans 15 residues. Germline values: CDR1 KGHSH, CDR2 LQKENI. A J-beta primer mix and a sample-barcoded 5' primer were used in a second PCR of roughly 6 to 11 cycles. TCRdb re-derived calls from the 5' RACE reads in MiXCR, one entry per CDR3 protein. The table records 790,000 or so distinct CDR3 sequences, about 47% of them present only once. This clonotype was detected only a few times. What it binds is unknown. The V gene is TRBV18, the J gene TRBJ2-4, with D possibly TRBD2 on 6 matching bases. Gene TRBJ2-7 matches the end of the DNA better, so the J call may be wrong. Sequenced input: blood. The TCR sequence derives from a man older than 75 in good health. CDR3 nucleotides: TGTGCCAGCTCACTACCGGGACTGACCGCCTACGAGCAGTACTTC. Protein product: CASSLPGLTAYEQYF.